What follows are 18 T cell receptor beta chains derived from one specimen sequenced in a study of Graves' ophthalmopathy and Graves' hyperthyroidism. Amplified TCR beta CDR3 regions were obtained using RNA transcripts as template. A first-round RT-PCR used HTBI primers, followed by a second-round multiplex PCR. TCRdb ran MiXCR on the multiplex PCR reads and lists one entry per CDR3 protein. In the table there are 500,000 to 700,000 distinct CDR3 sequences, under 45% of which are singletons. The sequenced sample was peripheral blood or thyroid tissue (not recorded which). The receptors were gathered from an adult man with Graves' hyperthyroidism.

This clonotype was counted only a few times. A much larger clone sits a single nucleotide away, making a read error possible. DNA for the CDR3: TGTGCCAGTAGTACACGACAGGGGAGGACTGGAGCTTTCTTT. Its protein is CASSTRQGRTGAFF. The chain links TRBV19 to TRBJ1-1, with 8 positions matching TRBD1. CDR1 is LNHDA and CDR2 is SQIVND in the germline V gene (reference sequence). The CDR3 totals 14 residues.

This clonotype showed up many times. The chain recombines TRBV7-9 with TRBJ1-4; D is unclear. The CDR3 is made up of 16 amino acids. V dropped 5 bases and J dropped 8 bases, with 21 bases sitting between them. Germline CDR1 is SEHNR and CDR2 is FQNEAQ (reference sequence). This chain's CDR3 is CASSVYEDGGREKLFF. CDR3 nucleotides: TGTGCCAGCAGCGTATATGAGGACGGAGGAAGGGAAAAACTGTTTTTT.

This clonotype appeared many times. The chain carries TRBV5-8 and TRBJ2-5; D unresolved. CDR1 is SGHTS and CDR2 is YDEGEE in the germline V gene. This CDR3 comprises 15 residues. Trimming left V 0 bases short and J 1 base short, with 10 bases between. CDR3 amino acids: CASSLERSPQETQYF. The CDR3 DNA reads TGTGCCAGCAGCTTGGAACGGAGTCCCCAAGAGACCCAGTACTTC. The full variable domain, with the rest looked up from reference TRBV5-8 and TRBJ2-5, is EAGVTQSPTHLIKTRGQQATLRCSPISGHTSVYWYQQALGLGLQFLLWYDEGEERNRGNFPPRFSGRQFPNYSSELNVNALELEDSALYLCASSLERSPQETQYFGPGTRLLVL.

This clonotype has a count of ten or more. The V call is TRBV7-8, the J call TRBJ2-6, with D possibly TRBD2 on 5 matching bases. The CDR3 totals 13 residues. Trimming removed 6 bases at V and 4 bases at J, with 7 bases between. The germline CDR1 and CDR2 sequences are SGHVS and FQNEAQ. The CDR3 region has the DNA TGTGCCAGCAGTCCGGGGGGGGCCAACGTCCTGACTTTC. It encodes CASSPGGANVLTF.

This clonotype has a count of ten or more. This sequence joins TRBV2 and TRBJ2-7; D not certain. V dropped 8 bases and J dropped 6 bases, with 20 bases sitting between them. The CDR3 has 14 residues. Germline loops: CDR1 SNHLY, CDR2 FYNNEI. CDR3 residues: CASVRTGSLREQYF. In nucleotides, the CDR3 is TGTGCCAGCGTTCGAACTGGGTCTCTTCGCGAGCAGTACTTC. Filled out from reference TRBV2 and TRBJ2-7, the complete variable domain reads EPEVTQTPSHQVTQMGQEVILRCVPISNHLYFYWYRQILGQKVEFLVSFYNNEISEKSEIFDDQFSVERPDGSNFTLKIRSTKLEDSAMYFCASVRTGSLREQYFGPGTRLTVT.

This clonotype was seen ten or more times. The V and J genes are TRBV5-4 and TRBJ1-4; no definite D call. The CDR3 extends over 14 amino acids. Germline V gives CDR1 SGHNT, CDR2 YYREEE (reference sequence). Trimming took 0 bases from V and 8 from J, leaving 11 bases between them. Here the CDR3 DNA reads TGTGCCAGCAGCTTGGACCAGATGGGAGAAAAACTGTTTTTT. It specifies CASSLDQMGEKLFF. Complete variable domain (other parts from reference TRBV5-4 and TRBJ1-4): ETGVTQSPTHLIKTRGQQVTLRCSSQSGHNTVSWYQQALGQGPQFIFQYYREEENGRGNFPPRFSGLQFPNYSSELNVNALELDDSALYLCASSLDQMGEKLFFGSGTQLSVL.

This clonotype was seen at least ten times. The chain employs TRBV29-1 and TRBJ1-2; a weak D match, TRBD1 (6 bases). Germline values: CDR1 SQVTM, CDR2 ANQGSEA. The CDR3 consists of 12 residues. V gave up 3 bases and J gave up 7 bases, with 12 bases separating them. The CDR3 DNA follows: TGCAGCGTTGACTTGGGGGGCGGTGGCTACACCTTC. This gives the protein CSVDLGGGGYTF.

A few counts support this clonotype. The gene calls are TRBV10-3 and TRBJ2-3, with TRBD2 matching 14 bases. From germline, CDR1 is ENHRY and CDR2 SYGVKD. J was trimmed by 0 bases and V by 6 bases; bases with no gene match: 8. This CDR3 comprises 18 residues. Here the CDR3 DNA reads TGTGCCATCAGCGGACTAGCGGGAGGCGCGACTAGCACAGATACGCAGTATTTT. Translating it yields CAISGLAGGATSTDTQYF.

The V gene is TRBV7-2, the J gene TRBJ2-5; D is possibly TRBD1 or TRBD2 (5 bases each). Per germline, CDR1 SGHTA and CDR2 FQGNSA. Between the trimmed V and J ends, which lost 5 bases and 5 bases, there was a span of 12 bases. The CDR3 length is 13 residues. CDR3 in amino acids: CASSPGTDETQYF. In DNA form, the CDR3 reads TGTGCCAGCAGCCCCGGGACCGATGAGACCCAGTACTTC.

This chain joins TRBV2 and TRBJ2-7; D is undetermined. Trimming cost V 6 bases and J 4 bases, with 13 bases left between them. CDR1 and CDR2 from the germline V gene are SNHLY and FYNNEI. The CDR3 extends over 13 amino acids. The CDR3 reads CASRKETIYEQYF. The CDR3 DNA follows: TGTGCCAGCAGGAAGGAGACAATTTACGAGCAGTACTTC.

This clonotype occurred a few times. V and J are TRBV5-1 and TRBJ2-7; D may be TRBD1 or TRBD2 (5 bases each). Between the trimmed V and J ends, which lost 0 bases and 7 bases, there was a span of 20 bases. This CDR3 is 16 amino acids long. Germline V gene sequence: CDR1 SGHRS, CDR2 YFSETQ. CDR3 protein: CASSLEPSGTSGEQYF. Here the CDR3 DNA reads TGCGCCAGCAGCTTGGAACCTTCCGGGACCTCGGGTGAGCAGTACTTC.

Here the CDR3 reads CASSAAGDLYEQYF. Here the CDR3 DNA reads TGTGCCAGCAGCGCGGCGGGGGACCTCTACGAGCAGTACTTC. The J gene is TRBJ2-7, the V gene TRBV5-6; TRBD2 matches at 7 bases. CDR3 length equals 14 residues. Germline CDR1 and CDR2: SGHDT and YYEEEE. V shed 4 bases and J 3 bases; nucleotides not matched to a gene: 7.

At least ten counts were recorded for this clonotype. V and J are TRBV20-1 and TRBJ1-6; D remains unclear. The CDR3 length is 14 residues. Trimming cost V 2 bases and J 0 bases, with 5 bases left between them. CDR1 and CDR2 (germline): DFQATT, SNEGSKA (reference sequence). The CDR3 DNA is TGCAGTGCTAGAACGGGCTCCTATAATTCACCCCTCCACTTT. Its protein product is CSARTGSYNSPLHF.

This chain uses TRBV2 with TRBJ1-3, with D perhaps matching TRBD1 (6 bases). The CDR3 consists of 16 residues. The V gene's germline CDR1 is SNHLY and CDR2 FYNNEI. The V end lost 5 bases, the J end lost 1 base, and 15 bases lay between the germline ends. The CDR3 DNA follows: TGTGCCAGCAGTCTAACAGGGACGATATCTGGAAACACCATATATTTT. It codes for CASSLTGTISGNTIYF.

This clonotype was counted only a few times. The V gene is TRBV15, the J gene TRBJ1-5; TRBD1 agrees at 12 bases. Unmatched junction bases numbered 7, after V lost 11 bases and J lost 5 bases. The germline gives CDR1 LNHNV, CDR2 YYDKDF (reference sequence). CDR3 length: 14 amino acids. The CDR3 sequence is CASRDRGLHQPQHF. In DNA, the CDR3 is TGTGCCTCTAGGGACAGGGGGCTTCATCAGCCCCAGCATTTT.

As regards this clonotype: A read error is possible here, since a much larger clone lies one base away. The chain carries TRBV29-1 and TRBJ1-2, with TRBD1 identical over 8 bases. CDR3 length: 14 amino acids. The germline gives CDR1 SQVTM, CDR2 ANQGSEA. CDR3 in amino acids: CSIEDPGQGYGYTF. CDR3 DNA sequence: TGCAGCATTGAAGATCCCGGACAGGGATATGGCTACACCTTC.

There are many counts of this clonotype. The chain employs TRBV2 and TRBJ1-6; D not certain. This CDR3 has 17 amino acids. Trimming left V 2 bases short and J 4 bases short, with 15 bases between. Germline V lookup: CDR1 SNHLY, CDR2 FYNNEI. As DNA, the CDR3 is TGTGCCAGCAGTGAAAGGCCAGATCGTACTTATAATTCACCCCTCCACTTT. Translation: CASSERPDRTYNSPLHF.

V gene TRBV12-3 or TRBV12-4 combines with J gene TRBJ2-6; D may be TRBD1 (6 bases). V lost 7 bases to trimming and J lost 0 bases, with 19 bases between them. The CDR3 is 18 amino acids. This chain's CDR3 is CASIQGQITLSGANVLTF. The CDR3, as DNA: TGTGCCAGCATCCAAGGACAGATTACTCTCTCTGGGGCCAACGTCCTGACTTTC.